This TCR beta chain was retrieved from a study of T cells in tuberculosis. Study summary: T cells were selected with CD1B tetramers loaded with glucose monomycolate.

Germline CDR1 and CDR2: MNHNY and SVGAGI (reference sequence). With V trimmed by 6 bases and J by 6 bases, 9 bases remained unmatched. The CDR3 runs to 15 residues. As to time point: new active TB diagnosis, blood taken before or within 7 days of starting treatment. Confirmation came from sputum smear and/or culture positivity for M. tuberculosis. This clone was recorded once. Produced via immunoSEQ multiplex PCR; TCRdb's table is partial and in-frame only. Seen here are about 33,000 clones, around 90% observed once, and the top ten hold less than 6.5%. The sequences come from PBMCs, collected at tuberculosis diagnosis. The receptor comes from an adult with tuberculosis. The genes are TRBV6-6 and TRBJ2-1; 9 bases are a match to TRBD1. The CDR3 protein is CASSQGDRVGNEQFF. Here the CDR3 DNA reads TGTGCCAGCAGCCAGGGGGACAGGGTGGGCAATGAGCAGTTCTTC.